The rows below give T cell receptor beta chains drawn from one sample of a study of technical replicates of blood from several donors. Clones were sequenced by immunoSEQ multiplex PCR, and TCRdb holds only the in-frame ones, with some missing. Of more than 65,000 clones listed, approximately 97% are singletons. The specimen sequenced was T cells isolated from PBMCs. The origin of the receptors is a human donor in good health. CDR3s include the opening cysteine and the closing phenylalanine or tryptophan. D genes are given only for firm matches. Expanded clones are given a class, and other clones once, few, many or no size at all.

D: NA; size: NA; J: TRBJ2-5; length: 15; V: TRBV7-9; DNA: TGTGCCAGCAACCAACTAGACAGGTTCCAAGAGACCCAGTACTTC; CDR3: CASNQLDRFQETQYF
D: TRBD1; size: NA; J: TRBJ2-4; length: 16; V: TRBV7-9; DNA: TGTGCCAGCAGCTCTTCCAGGGACAGGTGGATTGACATTCAGTACTTC; CDR3: CASSSSRDRWIDIQYF
D: NA; size: NA; J: TRBJ2-5; length: 14; V: TRBV7-9; DNA: TGTGCCAGCAGCGGGTCAGGGGACGCAGAGACCCAGTACTTC; CDR3: CASSGSGDAETQYF
D: TRBD1; size: NA; J: TRBJ2-1; length: 15; V: TRBV5-1; DNA: TGCGCCAGCAGCTTGGGGCCAGGGGGCTACAATGAGCAGTTCTTC; CDR3: CASSLGPGGYNEQFF
D: TRBD1; size: NA; J: TRBJ2-7; length: 15; V: TRBV2; DNA: TGTGCCAGCAGTGGGGACAGGGGGCTTCCCTACGAGCAGTACTTC; CDR3: CASSGDRGLPYEQYF
D: NA; size: NA; J: TRBJ2-1; length: 14; V: TRBV28; DNA: TGTGCCAGCAGCGGATACAGGGAGAAAAGTGAGCAGTTCTTC; CDR3: CASSGYREKSEQFF
D: NA; size: NA; J: TRBJ1-5; length: 14; V: TRBV7-2; DNA: TGTGCCAGCAGCTTAACAGGAGGCAATCAGCCCCAGCATTTT; CDR3: CASSLTGGNQPQHF
D: NA; size: NA; J: TRBJ2-7; length: 11; V: TRBV30; DNA: TGTGCCGGTAACCGGGGCTACGAGCAGTACTTC; CDR3: CAGNRGYEQYF
D: NA; size: NA; J: TRBJ1-1; length: 15; V: TRBV4-1; DNA: TGCGCCAGCAGCCAAGAACAAATACTGAACACTGAAGCTTTCTTT; CDR3: CASSQEQILNTEAFF
D: TRBD2; size: once; J: TRBJ2-1; length: 14; V: TRBV2; DNA: TGTGCCAGCGGACTAGCGGGAGACCACAATGAGCAGTTCTTC; CDR3: CASGLAGDHNEQFF
D: NA; size: NA; J: TRBJ2-3; length: 13; V: TRBV5-6; DNA: TGTGCCAGCAGCACACAGGGAACAGATACGCAGTATTTT; CDR3: CASSTQGTDTQYF
D: TRBD2; size: NA; J: TRBJ2-1; length: 15; V: TRBV9; DNA: TGTGCCAGCAGCGTCCGGGGAGGGTCCTACAATGAGCAGTTCTTC; CDR3: CASSVRGGSYNEQFF
D: NA; size: NA; J: TRBJ1-5; length: 12; V: TRBV19; DNA: TGTGCCAGTAGTATATACAATCAGCCCCAGCATTTT; CDR3: CASSIYNQPQHF
D: NA; size: NA; J: TRBJ2-1; length: 15; V: TRBV27; DNA: TGTGCCAGCAGTTTATTTTCATCGGGGGTAAATGAGCAGTTCTTC; CDR3: CASSLFSSGVNEQFF
D: NA; size: NA; J: TRBJ2-7; length: 15; V: TRBV29-1; DNA: TGCAGCGTTGAAGATGGTGGACTGTCCTCCTACGAGCAGTACTTC; CDR3: CSVEDGGLSSYEQYF
D: TRBD1; size: NA; J: TRBJ1-4; length: 16; V: TRBV9; DNA: TGTGCCAGCAGCCTAGGAATGGACAGGGAGAATGAAAAACTGTTTTTT; CDR3: CASSLGMDRENEKLFF
D: NA; size: NA; J: TRBJ1-5; length: 15; V: TRBV5-3; DNA: TGTGCCAGAAGCTTGGGCAGGGTTATCGATCAGCCCCAGCATTTT; CDR3: CARSLGRVIDQPQHF
D: NA; size: NA; J: TRBJ1-3; length: 14; V: TRBV7-9; DNA: TGTGCCAGCAGCCCGGACAACTCTGGAAACACCATATATTTT; CDR3: CASSPDNSGNTIYF
D: NA; size: NA; J: TRBJ2-2; length: 17; V: TRBV6-1; DNA: TGTGCCAGCAGGGAAAATCCCCCAGGCGTCTTCACCGGGGAGCTGTTTTTT; CDR3: CASRENPPGVFTGELFF
D: NA; size: NA; J: TRBJ2-4; length: 15; V: TRBV6-6; DNA: TGTGCCAGCAGCGAAGGGGGATTAGCCAAAAACATTCAGTACTTC; CDR3: CASSEGGLAKNIQYF
D: NA; size: NA; J: TRBJ2-1; length: 17; V: TRBV6-4; DNA: TGTGCCAGCAGTGACGTGGGGGGACTCAGCTCCTACAATGAGCAGTTCTTC; CDR3: CASSDVGGLSSYNEQFF
D: TRBD2; size: NA; J: TRBJ2-1; length: 14; V: TRBV6-4; DNA: TGTGCCAGCAGTGACTCTTGGACTAGCGGGGAGCAGTTCTTC; CDR3: CASSDSWTSGEQFF
D: NA; size: NA; J: TRBJ2-7; length: 13; V: TRBV7-2; DNA: TGTGCCAGCAGCTTAACGTCGCAGGGCGAGCAGTACTTC; CDR3: CASSLTSQGEQYF
D: NA; size: NA; J: TRBJ2-7; length: 13; V: TRBV28; DNA: TGTGCCAGCAGGGTACAGGGTATGGGCGAGCAGTACTTC; CDR3: CASRVQGMGEQYF
D: TRBD2; size: NA; J: TRBJ2-1; length: 17; V: TRBV5-5; DNA: TGTGCCAGCAGCTCAATACCGGGACTAGCGGGAGTCGATGAGCAGTTCTTC; CDR3: CASSSIPGLAGVDEQFF
D: TRBD2; size: NA; J: TRBJ2-1; length: 16; V: TRBV29-1; DNA: TGCAGCGTTGATACGGCCGGGACTAGCGGCAACAATGAGCAGTTCTTC; CDR3: CSVDTAGTSGNNEQFF
D: NA; size: NA; J: TRBJ2-3; length: 15; V: TRBV2; DNA: TGTGCCAGCAGTGGGACAAGAACTAGCACAGATACGCAGTATTTT; CDR3: CASSGTRTSTDTQYF
D: TRBD2; size: NA; J: TRBJ2-2; length: 18; V: TRBV9; DNA: TGTGCCAGCAGCGTTCCGGGAGCGGGAGGGGGGAACACCGGGGAGCTGTTTTTT; CDR3: CASSVPGAGGGNTGELFF
D: TRBD1; size: NA; J: TRBJ1-5; length: 14; V: TRBV6-1; DNA: TGTGCCAGCAGTCACGGGACAGGAAATCAGCCCCAGCATTTT; CDR3: CASSHGTGNQPQHF
D: NA; size: once; J: TRBJ1-1; length: 14; V: TRBV19; DNA: TGTGCCAGTAGTATACTGAGCCAGAACACTGAAGCTTTCTTT; CDR3: CASSILSQNTEAFF
D: TRBD2; size: NA; J: TRBJ2-5; length: 14; V: TRBV5-1; DNA: TGCGCCAGCAGCCCTGGACTAGTCCAAGAGACCCAGTACTTC; CDR3: CASSPGLVQETQYF
D: NA; size: NA; J: TRBJ2-7; length: 11; V: TRBV13; DNA: TGTGCCAGCAGCCAGCGTCACGAGCAGTACTTC; CDR3: CASSQRHEQYF
D: TRBD2; size: NA; J: TRBJ2-7; length: 14; V: TRBV6-5; DNA: TGTGCCAGCAGCCTAGGACTAGCCTCCTCCGAGCAGTACTTC; CDR3: CASSLGLASSEQYF
D: TRBD2; size: NA; J: TRBJ2-2; length: 14; V: TRBV30; DNA: TGTGCCTGGAGTTGGACTAGCGGGAGAGGGGAGCTGTTTTTT; CDR3: CAWSWTSGRGELFF
D: TRBD1; size: NA; J: TRBJ2-7; length: 14; V: TRBV10-3; DNA: TGTGCCATCAGTGGGACAGGGGGGTCCTACGAGCAGTACTTC; CDR3: CAISGTGGSYEQYF
D: TRBD1; size: NA; J: TRBJ1-2; length: 13; V: TRBV14; DNA: TGTGCCAGCACCGCTTCAGGGGGGTATGGCTACACCTTC; CDR3: CASTASGGYGYTF
D: TRBD2; size: NA; J: TRBJ2-3; length: 15; V: TRBV15; DNA: TGTGCCACCAGCAGAGATGGACTAGTTCAAAATACGCAGTATTTT; CDR3: CATSRDGLVQNTQYF
D: TRBD1; size: NA; J: TRBJ2-7; length: 15; V: TRBV5-8; DNA: TGTGCCAGCAGCTTGGTTACAGGGGTCCCCTACGAGCAGTACTTC; CDR3: CASSLVTGVPYEQYF
D: TRBD2; size: NA; J: TRBJ2-1; length: 15; V: TRBV4-2; DNA: TGTGCCAGCAGCCAAATGTTAGCGGGAGTTAATGAGCAGTTCTTC; CDR3: CASSQMLAGVNEQFF
D: TRBD2; size: NA; J: TRBJ2-7; length: 15; V: TRBV5-1; DNA: TGCGCCAGCAGCTTGGGGAGCGGGAGCGGTTACGAGCAGTACTTC; CDR3: CASSLGSGSGYEQYF
D: NA; size: NA; J: TRBJ2-1; length: 14; V: TRBV14; DNA: TGTGCCAGCAGCCGACTGGTGGACTACAATGAGCAGTTCTTC; CDR3: CASSRLVDYNEQFF
D: NA; size: NA; J: TRBJ2-7; length: 14; V: TRBV4-1; DNA: TGCGCCAGCAGCCAAGGTACGAGCACCTACGAGCAGTACTTC; CDR3: CASSQGTSTYEQYF
D: NA; size: NA; J: TRBJ2-7; length: 16; V: TRBV2; DNA: TGTGCCAACGATCTTCCCGGTACAGGTAGCTCCTACGAGCAGTACTTC; CDR3: CANDLPGTGSSYEQYF
D: NA; size: NA; J: TRBJ2-5; length: 14; V: TRBV7-8; DNA: TGTGCCAGCAGCTTTAGGCGGTCTCAAGAGACCCAGTACTTC; CDR3: CASSFRRSQETQYF
D: TRBD2; size: NA; J: TRBJ2-7; length: 14; V: TRBV4-2; DNA: TGTGCCAGCAGCTTTAGCGGGAGAGAGTACGAGCAGTACTTC; CDR3: CASSFSGREYEQYF
D: NA; size: NA; J: TRBJ1-5; length: 13; V: TRBV11-2; DNA: TGTGCCAGCAGCTTAGATAGGGGTCGGCCCCAGCATTTT; CDR3: CASSLDRGRPQHF
D: TRBD1; size: NA; J: TRBJ1-5; length: 18; V: TRBV30; DNA: TGTGCCTGGAGTCCGGGACAGGGGATGTTACTTATCAATCAGCCCCAGCATTTT; CDR3: CAWSPGQGMLLINQPQHF
D: NA; size: NA; J: TRBJ1-2; length: 14; V: TRBV28; DNA: TGTGCCAGCAGGGCCTCGGACAGAAACTATGGCTACACCTTC; CDR3: CASRASDRNYGYTF
D: TRBD2; size: NA; J: TRBJ2-2; length: 16; V: TRBV6-1; DNA: TGTGCCAGCAGTGCTTTACTAGCGGGGAACACCGGGGAGCTGTTTTTT; CDR3: CASSALLAGNTGELFF
D: NA; size: NA; J: TRBJ1-2; length: 12; V: TRBV6-5; DNA: TGTGCCAGCAGTTACTCCAGGGGAGGCTACACCTTC; CDR3: CASSYSRGGYTF
D: NA; size: once; J: TRBJ2-7; length: 13; V: TRBV10-3; DNA: TGTGCCACCGATCCCGGACAGACCTACGAGCAGTACTTC; CDR3: CATDPGQTYEQYF
D: NA; size: NA; J: TRBJ1-1; length: 13; V: TRBV5-1; DNA: TGCGCCAGCAGCTTAACTCTGAACACTGAAGCTTTCTTT; CDR3: CASSLTLNTEAFF
D: TRBD1; size: NA; J: TRBJ2-5; length: 16; V: TRBV5-1; DNA: TGCGCCAGCAGCGTGACCCCGACAGGGGGCGGAGAGACCCAGTACTTC; CDR3: CASSVTPTGGGETQYF
D: TRBD2; size: NA; J: TRBJ2-1; length: 16; V: TRBV25-1; DNA: TGTGCCAGCAGTGAATTCCCGGGAGGCTCCTACAATGAGCAGTTCTTC; CDR3: CASSEFPGGSYNEQFF
D: NA; size: NA; J: TRBJ1-2; length: 16; V: TRBV15; DNA: TGTGCCACCAGCAGAGATCTGGGCAGGGAGGGTAGCGGCTACACCTTC; CDR3: CATSRDLGREGSGYTF
D: TRBD2; size: NA; J: TRBJ2-1; length: 15; V: TRBV27; DNA: TGTGCCAGCAGTCTAATAGCGGGAGCTAAAGGTGAGCAGTTCTTC; CDR3: CASSLIAGAKGEQFF
D: TRBD2; size: once; J: TRBJ2-7; length: 16; V: TRBV4-1; DNA: TGCGCCAGCAGCCAAGTAGGGACTAGCGGGAGAATCGAGCAGTACTTC; CDR3: CASSQVGTSGRIEQYF
D: NA; size: NA; J: TRBJ1-1; length: 14; V: TRBV6-5; DNA: TGTGCCAGCAGTTACGTATCGGGGGGCACTGAAGCTTTCTTT; CDR3: CASSYVSGGTEAFF